This T cell receptor beta chain was captured by sequencing in a study of T cell therapy after organ transplantation. TCRdb keeps only in-frame clones here, not all; method: immunoSEQ multiplex PCR. The data show 20,000 or so clones, roughly four fifths seen once. With respect to this clone: Its antigen remains unidentified.

Germline V CDR1 and CDR2: SGHRS, YFSETQ. Trimming stripped 4 bases from V and 7 bases from J, with 11 bases between. The CDR3 spans 13 residues. Time point defined: 4-8 weeks after completion of therapy. This TCR derives from a human patient who had received a solid organ transplant and had CMV disease. Some T cells may possibly be graft donor cells. Sequenced material: CD8+ T cells from blood, taken after autologous CMV-specific T cell therapy. The genes are TRBV5-1 and TRBJ2-2; a weak D match, TRBD2 (5 bases). CDR3 sequence: CASSPSGIGELFF. The CDR3 DNA sequence: TGCGCCAGCAGCCCTTCGGGAATCGGGGAGCTGTTTTTT.